This TCR beta chain originates from a study of shared clonotypes between healthy human individuals. V lost 5 bases and J lost 1, with 12 bases in between. Germline assignment: CDR1 MDHEN and CDR2 SYDVKM. The CDR3 consists of 15 residues. Profiled with immunoSEQ multiplex PCR; TCRdb holds only in-frame clones, not every one. The table has about 960,000 clones, over 75% seen once. The sequenced material came from memory CD4+ T cells sorted from blood. Indicated subset: CD45RA-negative fraction. V and J are TRBV28 and TRBJ1-5; possibly TRBD1 for D (6 bases). This clonotype originated in a man in his late teens or twenties in good health. The CDR3 DNA reads TGTGCCAGCAGTGCCGCGGGGGCCAGCAATCAGCCCCAGCATTTT. It codes for CASSAAGASNQPQHF.